One and the same sample provided the 25 T cell receptor beta chains below, sequenced in a study of control samples from healthy donors and cancer patients (TCRdb year 2020). Receptors were amplified or captured by the immunoSEQ multiplex PCR assay. In its TCRdb copy, this immuneACCESS table keeps in-frame sequences only and misses some clones. Where compared with another copy, unresolved V genes explain less than half of these, and the others have no known cause. The sample table records over 200,000 clones; roughly 82% of these occur just once. The ten largest clonotypes hold 13% of the sample. Sequencing was performed on PBMCs. The receptors stem from a woman in her sixties or seventies with lung cancer.

The chain employs TRBV5-1 and TRBJ2-1; 10 positions match TRBD1. Germline V gene lookup returns CDR1 SGHRS and CDR2 YFSETQ. The CDR3 sequence is 16 residues long. J was trimmed by 4 bases and V by 0 bases; bases with no gene match: 4. This CDR3 reads CASSLGDRGRYNEQFF. CDR3 sequence (DNA): TGCGCCAGCAGCTTGGGCGACAGGGGGCGATACAATGAGCAGTTCTTC.

This clone has a count of ten or more. The chain couples TRBV30 to TRBJ1-2; TRBD1 matches 10 bases. The germline CDR1 and CDR2 sequences are GTSNPN and SVGIG (reference sequence). J gave up 8 bases and V 6 bases, and 6 bases lay outside the gene matches. The CDR3 runs 12 residues. CDR3 coding DNA: TGTGCCTGTCCGGGACAGGGGCACGGCTACACCTTC. This sequence encodes CACPGQGHGYTF.

The J gene is TRBJ1-1, the V gene TRBV5-6; D is possibly TRBD1 (6 bases). CDR3 length: 15 residues. In germline, CDR1 is SGHDT, CDR2 YYEEEE. V was pared by 3 bases and J by 4 bases, with 16 bases between. The CDR3: CASSWGGGVSTEAFF. The CDR3 nucleotides read TGTGCCAGCAGCTGGGGTGGGGGCGTCAGCACTGAAGCTTTCTTT.

V is TRBV19 and J is TRBJ2-1; 11 bases align to TRBD1. Unmatched junction bases numbered 4, after V lost 0 bases and J lost 6 bases. Germline V gene sequence: CDR1 LNHDA, CDR2 SQIVND (reference sequence). The CDR3 covers 16 residues. The CDR3 spells CASSIEGQGAPNEQFF. The CDR3 nucleotides are TGTGCCAGTAGTATAGAAGGACAGGGGGCCCCCAATGAGCAGTTCTTC.

A few counts support this clone. V is TRBV5-1 and J is TRBJ1-2, with D perhaps matching TRBD1 (6 bases). The CDR3 has 15 residues. Trimming took off 0 bases at V and 2 bases at J, with 11 bases between the two ends. Germline CDR1 SGHRS, CDR2 YFSETQ. The CDR3 is CASSLGSGTNYGYTF. As DNA, the CDR3 is TGCGCCAGCAGCTTGGGGTCAGGGACAAACTATGGCTACACCTTC. The full variable domain, completed using reference TRBV5-1 and TRBJ1-2, is KAGVTQTPRYLIKTRGQQVTLSCSPISGHRSVSWYQQTPGQGLQFLFEYFSETQRNKGNFPGRFSGRQFSNSRSEMNVSTLELGDSALYLCASSLGSGTNYGYTFGSGTRLTVV.

This clone occurred once. V is TRBV4-1 and J is TRBJ1-2; the D gene is possibly TRBD1 (6 bases). The germline V and J ends were trimmed by 6 bases and 7 bases, with 15 bases remaining between them. The germline V gene encodes CDR1 MGHRA and CDR2 YSYEKL. The CDR3 runs 13 residues. The CDR3 protein is CASSHGGLSGYTF. The CDR3 bases are TGCGCCAGCAGTCACGGGGGCCTTAGTGGCTACACCTTC.

The chain links TRBV4-1 to TRBJ2-5; D is perhaps TRBD2 (6 bases). The V gene lost 4 bases and the J gene lost 13 bases, with 16 bases spanning the gap. Germline V gene sequence: CDR1 MGHRA, CDR2 YSYEKL. This CDR3 is built from 12 residues. Written as DNA, the CDR3 is TGCGCCAGCAGCCTAGCCGGGACTCCTCTGTACTTC. It encodes CASSLAGTPLYF.

V gene TRBV28 combines with J gene TRBJ1-2; a possible D gene is TRBD1 (6 bases). The germline CDR1 and CDR2 sequences are MDHEN and SYDVKM. Between the trimmed V and J ends, which lost 6 bases and 2 bases, there was a span of 13 bases. There are 14 residues in the CDR3. The CDR3 loop reads CASRRLTGNYGYTF. The CDR3, as DNA: TGTGCCAGCAGGCGGCTTACAGGGAACTATGGCTACACCTTC.

The table lists this clone with a few counts. The V gene is TRBV5-4, the J gene TRBJ2-5, with TRBD2 matching over 16 bases. Germline V gene lookup returns CDR1 SGHNT and CDR2 YYREEE (reference sequence). The CDR3 contains 17 residues. V lost 4 bases and J lost 5; bases outside the gene matches: 8. This chain's CDR3 is CASSPGLAGGPEETQYF. The CDR3 DNA is TGTGCCAGCAGCCCGGGACTAGCGGGAGGGCCAGAGGAGACCCAGTACTTC.

V gene TRBV28 combines with J gene TRBJ1-6; unclear D gene. The CDR3 sequence is 15 residues long. Germline assignment: CDR1 MDHEN and CDR2 SYDVKM. V lost 1 base and J 8 bases, leaving 12 bases between the germline ends. CDR3 protein: CASSLYKGWDSPLHF. The CDR3, as DNA: TGTGCCAGCAGTTTATATAAGGGTTGGGATTCACCCCTCCACTTT.

The J gene is TRBJ2-2, the V gene TRBV7-6; perhaps TRBD2 as D (6 bases). CDR1 SGHVS and CDR2 FNYEAQ come from the germline V gene. V shed 5 bases and J shed 2 bases, with 18 bases lying between them. CDR3 length equals 17 residues. CDR3 sequence: CASSGGLSPRNTGELFF. In DNA, the CDR3 is TGTGCCAGCAGCGGAGGACTATCCCCAAGAAACACCGGGGAGCTGTTTTTT. Looking up the rest from reference TRBV7-6 and TRBJ2-2 gives the full variable domain: GAGVSQSPRYKVTKRGQDVALRCDPISGHVSLYWYRQALGQGPEFLTYFNYEAQQDKSGLPNDRFSAERPEGSISTLTIQRTEQRDSAMYRCASSGGLSPRNTGELFFGEGSRLTVL.

This chain uses TRBV3-1 (or the pseudogene TRBV3-2) with TRBJ1-3; D is possibly TRBD1 (5 bases). V was cut by 4 bases and J by 4 bases, with 14 bases left in between. The germline CDR1 and CDR2 sequences are LGHDT and YNNKEL (reference sequence). The CDR3 loop spans 15 amino acids. CDR3 nucleotides: TGTGCCAGCAGCCTTGGGGGGAGGACGGGAAACACCATATATTTT. Translated: CASSLGGRTGNTIYF.

There are a few counts of this clone. The chain employs TRBV18 and TRBJ1-3, with D unresolved. The CDR3 has 15 amino acids. CDR1 is KGHSH, CDR2 LQKENI, per germline. V was shortened by 1 base and J by 4 bases, with 11 bases between the two germline ends. CDR3 in DNA: TGTGCCAGCTCACCACAGGGCATACAGGGAAACACCATATATTTT. This sequence encodes CASSPQGIQGNTIYF.

This CDR3 is CASSEVTYFYGYTF. As DNA, the CDR3 is TGTGCCAGCAGTGAAGTGACATATTTCTATGGCTACACCTTC. This chain links TRBV6-1 with TRBJ1-2, with D hard to call. Looked up from germline, CDR1 is MNHNS and CDR2 is SASEGT. This CDR3 region has 14 residues. V was trimmed by 1 base and J by 4 bases, leaving 10 bases between them.

This chain connects TRBV3-1 (or the pseudogene TRBV3-2) to TRBJ2-3, with 7 positions matching TRBD1. The CDR3 is 16 amino acids. The germline V gene has CDR1 LGHDT and CDR2 YNNKEL (reference sequence). V trimming: 2 bases; J trimming: 2 bases; junction bases outside the gene matches: 7. The CDR3 loop reads CASSQKTGMSTDTQYF. The CDR3 DNA follows: TGTGCCAGCAGCCAAAAGACAGGGATGTCCACAGATACGCAGTATTTT.

The genes are TRBV9 and TRBJ2-1; D gene ambiguous. Germline V lookup: CDR1 SGDLS, CDR2 YYNGEE. The CDR3 extends over 14 amino acids. V lost 4 bases to trimming and J lost 4 bases, with 12 bases between them. In DNA form, the CDR3 reads TGTGCCAGCAGCCCCACCCTAGAATACAATGAGCAGTTCTTC. Amino acids: CASSPTLEYNEQFF.

This chain links TRBV9 with TRBJ2-5; D call uncertain. Trimming took off 7 bases at V and 0 bases at J, with 10 bases between the two ends. Per germline, CDR1 SGDLS and CDR2 YYNGEE. CDR3 length: 13 residues. The CDR3 loop reads CASSPLYQETQYF. The CDR3 DNA is TGTGCCAGCTCCCCCCTGTACCAAGAGACCCAGTACTTC.

The gene calls are TRBV25-1 and TRBJ1-6; D is perhaps TRBD1 (5 bases). Germline assignment: CDR1 MGHDK and CDR2 SYGVNS. This CDR3 contains 14 residues. V was shortened by 0 bases and J by 8 bases, with 8 bases between the two germline ends. The CDR3 reads CASSEYEGYSPLHF. CDR3 sequence (DNA): TGTGCCAGCAGTGAATATGAGGGGTATTCACCCCTCCACTTT.

The V call is TRBV12-2, the J call TRBJ2-1. TRBV12-2 is deemed a pseudogene. The CDR3 runs to 17 residues. The CDR3 protein is CASRHRLQDTEYNEQFF. CDR3 bases: TGTGCAAGTCGCCATAGACTACAGGACACGGAGTACAATGAGCAGTTCTTC.

The chain recombines TRBV18 with TRBJ1-5, with TRBD1 as a possible D gene (5 bases). Germline V gives CDR1 KGHSH, CDR2 LQKENI. The CDR3 sequence is 14 residues long. Trimming removed 5 bases from V and 4 bases from J, with 12 bases in between. This CDR3 is CASSDGALNQPQHF. CDR3 bases: TGTGCCAGCTCAGACGGGGCTTTGAATCAGCCCCAGCATTTT.

This clone has just one count. The chain employs TRBV3-1 (or the pseudogene TRBV3-2) and TRBJ2-3, with 10 bases fitting TRBD2. V trimming: 5 bases; J trimming: 1 base; junction bases outside the gene matches: 6. Per germline, CDR1 LGHDT and CDR2 YNNKEL (reference sequence). CDR3 length equals 16 residues. CDR3 sequence: CASSSRTSGRTDTQYF. CDR3 nucleotide sequence: TGTGCCAGCAGCTCTCGGACTAGCGGTCGCACAGATACGCAGTATTTT.

A note on this clone: This CDR3 is also generated by other DNA sequences in the sample. V is TRBV28 and J is TRBJ2-7; 9 nucleotides agree with TRBD1. The CDR3 runs 13 residues. V dropped 4 bases and J dropped 3; count of bases not matched to a gene: 1. Germline V gene sequence: CDR1 MDHEN, CDR2 SYDVKM. This chain's CDR3 is CASSSGQGYEQYF. CDR3 DNA: TGTGCCAGCAGTTCGGGACAGGGCTACGAGCAGTACTTC.

The chain has TRBV7-3 and TRBJ1-6, with TRBD1 matching 10 bases. Germline V lookup: CDR1 SGHTA, CDR2 FQGTGA. Trimming took 4 bases from V and 9 from J; bases not matched to a gene: 6. CDR3 length equals 15 residues. The CDR3 sequence is CASSSLGDRGSPLHF. CDR3 DNA: TGTGCCAGCAGCTCGCTAGGGGACAGGGGTTCACCCCTCCACTTT.

The gene calls are TRBV4-1 and TRBJ1-2; D is undetermined. Per the germline V gene, CDR1 is MGHRA and CDR2 is YSYEKL. The V and J ends lost 0 bases and 1 base respectively, with 6 bases between them. This CDR3 is built from 14 residues. The CDR3 loop is CASSQDSSNYGYTF. CDR3 nucleotide sequence: TGCGCCAGCAGCCAAGATTCCAGTAACTATGGCTACACCTTC.

This clone was seen more than once but under ten times. This chain uses TRBV28 with TRBJ1-2; D is unclear. This CDR3 is built from 13 residues. The germline V gene encodes CDR1 MDHEN and CDR2 SYDVKM. Trimming left V 3 bases short and J 4 bases short, with 9 bases between. The CDR3 nucleotides read TGTGCCAGCAGTTTGGGAACTCCCTATGGCTACACCTTC. This codes for CASSLGTPYGYTF.